This T cell receptor beta chain was captured in a study of blood T cell repertoires in COVID-19. Study-level information: Some COVID-19 samples were acute and others convalescent; all came from the United States, Italy and Spain. Sources were T cells, B-cell-depleted T cells, or PBMCs; the material itself was cDNA or gDNA.

Generated by immunoSEQ multiplex PCR, the TCRdb table keeps only in-frame clones and is missing some. This sample has about 180,000 clones; 85% to 90% occur once, and the top ten carry under 3%. The study recruited people aged 18 to 89 years across about 25 US areas. Participant-given clinical history determined each cohort assignment. Germline V CDR1 and CDR2: LNHDA, SQIVND (reference sequence). This CDR3 spans 14 amino acids. The V and J ends lost 7 bases and 6 bases respectively, with 13 bases between them. Sequencing was carried out using PBMCs or T cells enriched from blood (not recorded which). This receptor was obtained from a woman in her thirties or forties with acute COVID-19. V is TRBV19 and J is TRBJ1-6; D remains ambiguous. The CDR3 here is CASKNDGSNSPLHF. CDR3 DNA sequence: TGTGCCAGTAAGAACGACGGGTCTAATTCACCCCTCCACTTT.